This T cell receptor beta chain was identified in a study of blood T cells in healthy people across ages. Study findings and constraints: Donor CMV status was unknown, possibly confounding expanded clonotype changes. TCR beta diversity, measured per million T cells, fell in a roughly linear way with age.

Total RNA, at least 5 micrograms per sample, was extracted from PBMCs. The use of a sample-barcoded 5' primer and a J-beta primer mix characterized a second PCR of roughly 6 to 11 cycles. Each CDR3 protein is one row after TCRdb ran MiXCR on the 5' RACE reads. The top ten clones hold 10% to 15% of a sample with about a million distinct CDR3 sequences, around two fifths of them seen once. V shed 0 bases and J shed 4 bases, with 16 bases lying between them. Looked up from germline, CDR1 is SGHVS and CDR2 is FQNEAQ. The CDR3 sequence is 17 residues long. A remark on this clonotype: Its antigen remains unknown.

V usage is TRBV7-8 and J usage is TRBJ2-1; possible D gene TRBD2, 6 bases. The TCR originated in a man aged 18 to 30 in good health. Material: blood. DNA for the CDR3: TGTGCCAGCAGCTTAGCGGGGAGTACGGGGACTTACAATGAGCAGTTCTTC. Its translation is CASSLAGSTGTYNEQFF.